This T cell receptor beta chain came from a study of blood T cell repertoires in COVID-19. Measured with immunoSEQ multiplex PCR; TCRdb has only the in-frame clones, and not every one. The sample includes about 380,000 clones, 88% of them seen just once. Input material: PBMCs or T cells enriched from blood (not recorded which). The sequence was collected from a woman between 18 and 29 years old who had recovered from COVID-19.

The chain's CDR3 is CASLGTVTSGNTIYF. As DNA, the CDR3 is TGTGCCAGCTTAGGGACAGTCACCTCTGGAAACACCATATATTTT. The V call is TRBV18, the J call TRBJ1-3; TRBD1 matches 7 bases. The CDR3 sequence is 15 residues long. From germline, CDR1 is KGHSH and CDR2 LQKENI. Unmatched junction bases numbered 6, after V lost 7 bases and J lost 0 bases.